This TCR beta chain came from a study of CD8+CD57+ T cells in acquired aplastic anemia. CD8+CD57+ cell expansion had been shown by flow cytometry in patients chosen for sequencing. Patients were therapy-naive when their blood was sampled. This clonotype was counted once. This CDR3 has 14 amino acids. Trimming took 5 bases from V and 2 from J, leaving 13 bases between them. Germline loops: CDR1 SNHLY, CDR2 FYNNEI. TCR beta VDJ and CDR3 profiles were obtained from a genomic DNA template. MiXCR, applied by TCRdb to the reads, yields one record per CDR3 protein. The sample has 130,000 or so distinct CDR3 sequences; about 40% are singletons.

Sequenced input: sorted CD4+, CD8+, or CD8+CD57+ T cells (not recorded which) from PBMCs. The sequence was obtained from a human donor with aplastic anemia. This chain uses TRBV2 with TRBJ2-7; D not resolved. The CDR3 reads CASSPYKVPYEQYF. CDR3 bases: TGTGCCAGCAGTCCCTACAAGGTACCCTACGAGCAGTACTTC.